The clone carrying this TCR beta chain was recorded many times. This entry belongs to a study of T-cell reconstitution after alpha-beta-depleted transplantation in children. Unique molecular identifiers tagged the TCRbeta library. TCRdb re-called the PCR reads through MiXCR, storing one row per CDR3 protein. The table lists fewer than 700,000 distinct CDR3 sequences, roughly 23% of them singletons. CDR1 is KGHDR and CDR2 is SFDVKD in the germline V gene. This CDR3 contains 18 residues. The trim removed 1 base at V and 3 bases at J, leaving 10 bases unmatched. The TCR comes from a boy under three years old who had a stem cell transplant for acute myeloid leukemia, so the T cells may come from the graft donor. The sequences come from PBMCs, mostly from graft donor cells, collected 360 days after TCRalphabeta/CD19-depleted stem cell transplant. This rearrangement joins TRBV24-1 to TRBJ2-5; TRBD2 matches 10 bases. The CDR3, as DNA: TGTGCCACCAGTGATTTTGAGGGCTGGACTAGCGGTGAAGAGACCCAGTACTTC. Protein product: CATSDFEGWTSGEETQYF.